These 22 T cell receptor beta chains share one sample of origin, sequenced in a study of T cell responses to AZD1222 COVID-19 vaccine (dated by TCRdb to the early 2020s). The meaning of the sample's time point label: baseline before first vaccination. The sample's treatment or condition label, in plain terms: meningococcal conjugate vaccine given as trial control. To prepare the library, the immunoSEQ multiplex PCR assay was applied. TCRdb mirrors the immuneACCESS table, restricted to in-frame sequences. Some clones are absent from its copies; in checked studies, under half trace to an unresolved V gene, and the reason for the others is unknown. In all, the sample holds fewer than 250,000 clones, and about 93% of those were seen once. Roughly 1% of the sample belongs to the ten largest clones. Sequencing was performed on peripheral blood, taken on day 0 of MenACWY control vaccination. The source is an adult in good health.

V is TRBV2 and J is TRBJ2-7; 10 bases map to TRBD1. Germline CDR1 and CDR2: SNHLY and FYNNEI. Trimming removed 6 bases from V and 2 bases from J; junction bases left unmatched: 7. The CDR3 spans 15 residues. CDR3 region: CASSSDRGRTYEQYF. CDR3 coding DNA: TGTGCCAGCAGCTCCGACAGGGGGCGCACCTACGAGCAGTACTTC.

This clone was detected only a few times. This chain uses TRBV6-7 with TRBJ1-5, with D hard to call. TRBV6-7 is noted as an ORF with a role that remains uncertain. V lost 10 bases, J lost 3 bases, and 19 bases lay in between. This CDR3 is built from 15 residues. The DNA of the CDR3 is TGTGCCACCGCTCAGAAGGGAGATGACAATCAGCCCCAGCATTTT. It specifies CATAQKGDDNQPQHF.

This chain's CDR3 is CASSLWQPAGKLFF. In DNA form, the CDR3 reads TGTGCCAGCAGCTTGTGGCAGCCCGCTGGGAAACTGTTTTTT. This rearrangement joins TRBV5-8 to TRBJ1-4; D gene uncertain. The CDR3 spans 14 residues. Germline V CDR1 and CDR2: SGHTS, YDEGEE. Trimming stripped 1 base from V and 11 bases from J, with 15 bases between. The full variable domain, rest sourced from reference TRBV5-8 and TRBJ1-4, is EAGVTQSPTHLIKTRGQQATLRCSPISGHTSVYWYQQALGLGLQFLLWYDEGEERNRGNFPPRFSGRQFPNYSSELNVNALELEDSALYLCASSLWQPAGKLFFGSGTQLSVL.

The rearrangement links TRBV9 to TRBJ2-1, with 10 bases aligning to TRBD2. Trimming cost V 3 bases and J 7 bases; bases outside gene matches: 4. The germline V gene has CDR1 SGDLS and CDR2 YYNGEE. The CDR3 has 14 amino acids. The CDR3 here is CASSGGLAVNEQFF. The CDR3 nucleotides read TGTGCCAGCAGCGGTGGACTAGCGGTGAATGAGCAGTTCTTC.

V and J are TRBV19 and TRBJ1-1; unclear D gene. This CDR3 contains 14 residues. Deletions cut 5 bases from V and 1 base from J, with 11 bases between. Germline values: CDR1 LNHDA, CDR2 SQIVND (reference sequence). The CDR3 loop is CASSSLRGNTEAFF. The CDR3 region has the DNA TGTGCCAGTAGTTCCCTCCGGGGGAACACTGAAGCTTTCTTT.

This CDR3 reads CASSGTGNPVVGEKLFF. The CDR3 bases are TGTGCCAGCAGCGGGACAGGGAATCCTGTGGTCGGTGAAAAACTGTTTTTT. The chain has TRBV5-4 and TRBJ1-4, with TRBD1 matching over 9 bases. Germline values: CDR1 SGHNT, CDR2 YYREEE (reference sequence). The CDR3 extends over 17 amino acids. V shed 4 bases and J 7 bases; nucleotides not matched to a gene: 14.

The CDR3 sequence is CASSSGQYTEAFF. In DNA, the CDR3 is TGCGCCAGCAGCTCCGGACAGTACACTGAAGCTTTCTTT. V gene TRBV5-1 combines with J gene TRBJ1-1; D may be TRBD1 (6 bases). The CDR3 has 13 amino acids. With 3 bases removed from V and 3 bases from J, the gap between germline ends came to 9 bases. Germline lookup yields CDR1 SGHRS and CDR2 YFSETQ.

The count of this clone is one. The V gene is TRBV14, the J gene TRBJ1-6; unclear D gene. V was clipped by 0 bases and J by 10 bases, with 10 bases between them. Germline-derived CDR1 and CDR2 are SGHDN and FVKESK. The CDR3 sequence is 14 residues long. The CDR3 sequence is CASSQDYRASPLHF. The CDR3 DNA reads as TGTGCCAGCAGCCAAGATTACCGGGCCTCACCCCTCCACTTT. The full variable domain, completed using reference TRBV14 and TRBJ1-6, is EAGVTQFPSHSVIEKGQTVTLRCDPISGHDNLYWYRRVMGKEIKFLLHFVKESKQDESGMPNNRFLAERTGGTYSTLKVQPAELEDSGVYFCASSQDYRASPLHFGNGTRLTVT.

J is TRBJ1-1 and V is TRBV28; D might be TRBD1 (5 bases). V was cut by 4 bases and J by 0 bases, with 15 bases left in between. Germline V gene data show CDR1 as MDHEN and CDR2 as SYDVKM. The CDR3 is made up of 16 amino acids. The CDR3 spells CASSSGTTTVNTEAFF. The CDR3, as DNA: TGTGCCAGCAGTTCCGGGACCACGACGGTGAACACTGAAGCTTTCTTT.

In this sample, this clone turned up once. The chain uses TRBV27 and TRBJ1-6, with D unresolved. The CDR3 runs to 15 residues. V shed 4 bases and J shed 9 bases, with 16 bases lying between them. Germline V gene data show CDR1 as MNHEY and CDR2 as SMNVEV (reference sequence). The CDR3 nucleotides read TGTGCCAGCAGTTCCCAAGCGCTCCCAGTTTCACCCCTCCACTTT. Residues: CASSSQALPVSPLHF.

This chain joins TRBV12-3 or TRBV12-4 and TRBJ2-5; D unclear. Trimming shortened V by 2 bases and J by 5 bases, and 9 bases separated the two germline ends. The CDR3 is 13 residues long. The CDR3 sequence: CASSLWLGETQYF. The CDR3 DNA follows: TGTGCCAGCAGTTTATGGCTCGGGGAGACCCAGTACTTC.

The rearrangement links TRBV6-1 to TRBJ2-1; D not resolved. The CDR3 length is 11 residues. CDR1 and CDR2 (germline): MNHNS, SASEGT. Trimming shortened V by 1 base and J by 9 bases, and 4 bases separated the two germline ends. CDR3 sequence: CASSEEGEQFF. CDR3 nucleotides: TGTGCCAGCAGTGAAGAGGGTGAGCAGTTCTTC.

The DNA for the CDR3 is TGTGCCAGTAGTATAGTGGGACGGTCTGGGGGCTACACCTTC. Amino acid sequence: CASSIVGRSGGYTF. The rearrangement uses TRBV19 and TRBJ1-2; possibly TRBD1 for D (5 bases). The CDR3 has 14 residues. Germline values: CDR1 LNHDA, CDR2 SQIVND (reference sequence). V lost 1 base, J lost 8 bases, and 14 bases lay in between. Full variable domain (missing parts from reference TRBV19 and TRBJ1-2): DGGITQSPKYLFRKEGQNVTLSCEQNLNHDAMYWYRQDPGQGLRLIYYSQIVNDFQKGDIAEGYSVSREKKESFPLTVTSAQKNPTAFYLCASSIVGRSGGYTFGSGTRLTVV.

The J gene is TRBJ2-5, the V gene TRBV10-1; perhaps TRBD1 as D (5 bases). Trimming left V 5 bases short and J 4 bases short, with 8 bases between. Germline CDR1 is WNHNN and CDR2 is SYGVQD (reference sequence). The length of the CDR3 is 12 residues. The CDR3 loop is CASSPQGETQYF. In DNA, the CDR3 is TGCGCCAGCAGTCCTCAGGGAGAGACCCAGTACTTC.

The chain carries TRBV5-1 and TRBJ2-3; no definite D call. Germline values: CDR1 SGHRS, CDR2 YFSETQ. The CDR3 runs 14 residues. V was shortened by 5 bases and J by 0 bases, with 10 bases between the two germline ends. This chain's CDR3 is CASRPALSTDTQYF. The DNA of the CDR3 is TGCGCCAGCAGACCCGCGTTGAGCACAGATACGCAGTATTTT.

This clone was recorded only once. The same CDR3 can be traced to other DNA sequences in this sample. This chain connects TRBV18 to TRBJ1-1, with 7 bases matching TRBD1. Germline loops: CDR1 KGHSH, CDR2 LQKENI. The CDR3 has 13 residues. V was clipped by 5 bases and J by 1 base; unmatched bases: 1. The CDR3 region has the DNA TGTGCCAGCTCAGGGGACAGGAACACTGAAGCTTTCTTT. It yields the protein CASSGDRNTEAFF.

The CDR3 here is CASGFGTVLSEQYF. The CDR3 region has the DNA TGTGCCAGCGGATTCGGGACAGTATTATCCGAGCAGTACTTC. This chain connects TRBV27 to TRBJ2-7; TRBD1 matches 7 bases. Germline V gene lookup returns CDR1 MNHEY and CDR2 SMNVEV (reference sequence). CDR3 length: 14 residues. After removal of 8 bases from V and 6 bases from J, the junction contained 13 bases not matched to a gene.

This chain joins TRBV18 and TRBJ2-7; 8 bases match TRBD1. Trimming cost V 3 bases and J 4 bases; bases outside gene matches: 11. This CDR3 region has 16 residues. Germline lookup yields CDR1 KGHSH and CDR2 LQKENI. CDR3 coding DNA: TGTGCCAGCTCACCCCAAACGACAGGGGAACGGTACGAGCAGTACTTC. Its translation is CASSPQTTGERYEQYF.

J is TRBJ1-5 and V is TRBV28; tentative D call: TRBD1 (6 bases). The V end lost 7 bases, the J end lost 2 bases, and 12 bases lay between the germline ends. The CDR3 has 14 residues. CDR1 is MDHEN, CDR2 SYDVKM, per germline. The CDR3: CASKGGMGNQPQHF. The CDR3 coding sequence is TGTGCCAGCAAAGGGGGAATGGGCAATCAGCCCCAGCATTTT.

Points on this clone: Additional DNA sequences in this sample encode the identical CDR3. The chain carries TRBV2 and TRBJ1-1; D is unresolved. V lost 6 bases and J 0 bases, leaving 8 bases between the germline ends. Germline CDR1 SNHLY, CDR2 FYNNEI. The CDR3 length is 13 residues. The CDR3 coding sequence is TGTGCCAGCAGATTGACGGTGAACACTGAAGCTTTCTTT. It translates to CASRLTVNTEAFF.

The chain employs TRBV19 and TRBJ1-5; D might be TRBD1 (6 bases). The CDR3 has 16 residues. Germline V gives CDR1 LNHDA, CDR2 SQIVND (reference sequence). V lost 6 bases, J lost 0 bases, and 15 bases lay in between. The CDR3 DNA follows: TGTGCCAGTAGCGATGGACAGATTTATAGCAATCAGCCCCAGCATTTT. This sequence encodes CASSDGQIYSNQPQHF. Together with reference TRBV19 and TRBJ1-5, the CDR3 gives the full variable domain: DGGITQSPKYLFRKEGQNVTLSCEQNLNHDAMYWYRQDPGQGLRLIYYSQIVNDFQKGDIAEGYSVSREKKESFPLTVTSAQKNPTAFYLCASSDGQIYSNQPQHFGDGTRLSIL.

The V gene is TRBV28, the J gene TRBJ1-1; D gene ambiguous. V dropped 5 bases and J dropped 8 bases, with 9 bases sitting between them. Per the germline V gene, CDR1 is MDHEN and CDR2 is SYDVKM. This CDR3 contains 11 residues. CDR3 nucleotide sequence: TGTGCCAGCAGTGGAGGAATGGAAGCTTTCTTT. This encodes CASSGGMEAFF.